This T cell receptor (beta chain) was sequenced in a study of radiotherapy plus CTLA-4 blockade in lung cancer. Study background: Among enrolled patients, 15% to 20% responded and around 30% achieved disease control. Whole-study findings and limits: After radiotherapy and ipilimumab, tumor-derived clones expanded in peripheral blood.

Focal radiation with ipilimumab CTLA-4 blockade was given to patients with chemo-refractory metastatic non-small-cell lung cancer. CDR1 is ENHRY, CDR2 SYGVKD, per germline. Trimming took off 6 bases at V and 9 bases at J, with 12 bases between the two ends. CDR3 length equals 12 residues. Concerning this clone itself: Its antigen is still unknown.

Profiled with immunoSEQ multiplex PCR; TCRdb holds only in-frame clones, not every one. The profile shows around 80,000 clones, roughly 74% of them singletons. This receptor was obtained from a human donor with non-small cell lung cancer whose response to radiotherapy plus ipilimumab could not be evaluated. This chain connects TRBV10-3 to TRBJ2-1; D not certain. The sequences come from peripheral blood, collected from a patient treated with radiotherapy plus ipilimumab. This CDR3 reads CAIRSSYIEQFF. The CDR3 DNA is TGTGCCATCAGGTCTAGTTATATTGAGCAGTTCTTC.